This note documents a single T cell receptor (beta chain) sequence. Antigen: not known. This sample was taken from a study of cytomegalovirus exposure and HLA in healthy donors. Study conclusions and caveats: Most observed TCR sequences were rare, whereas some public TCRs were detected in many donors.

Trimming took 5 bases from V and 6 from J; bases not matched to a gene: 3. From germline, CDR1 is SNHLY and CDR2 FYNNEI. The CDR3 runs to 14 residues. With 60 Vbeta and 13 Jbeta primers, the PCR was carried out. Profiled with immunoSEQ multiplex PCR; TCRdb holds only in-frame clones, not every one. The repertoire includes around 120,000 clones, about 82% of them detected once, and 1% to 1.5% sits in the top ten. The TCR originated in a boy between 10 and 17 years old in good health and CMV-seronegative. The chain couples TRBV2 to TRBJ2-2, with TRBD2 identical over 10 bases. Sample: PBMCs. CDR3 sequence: CASSNLAGAGELFF. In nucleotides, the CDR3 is TGTGCCAGCAGTAATCTAGCGGGAGCCGGGGAGCTGTTTTTT.